This TCR beta chain was profiled in a study of blood T cell repertoires in COVID-19. Turning to the study itself: PBMCs, B-cell-depleted T cells, or T cells provided the cDNA or gDNA that made up the material.

In the authors' methods: Reference gene primer amplification in the assay estimated nucleated cell counts. Produced via immunoSEQ multiplex PCR; TCRdb's table is partial and in-frame only. V and J calls and clone size come straight from that table; D and trimming were deduced from the DNA. The sample yields some 330,000 clones, approximately 90% seen once. This CDR3 has 18 residues. Germline CDR1 is SGHTA and CDR2 is FQGNSA. With 2 bases removed from V and 8 bases from J, the gap between germline ends came to 25 bases. The chain has TRBV7-2 and TRBJ2-1; maybe TRBD1 (6 bases). The specimen sequenced was peripheral blood. The TCR was taken from a woman between 45 and 60 years old with active or convalescent COVID-19. The DNA of the CDR3 is TGTGCCAGCAGCTTACTCCCCACGACCGGGCCCAGGGGCGATGAGCAGTTCTTC. This gives the protein CASSLLPTTGPRGDEQFF.